Described below is a single T cell receptor (beta chain) sequence and its context. These data come from a study of PD-L1 blockade in urothelial cancer. Across the whole study: Patients took up atezolizumab in 2014 at 1,200 mg intravenously every 3 weeks. Previous chemotherapy exposure amounted to 0 to 3 regimens for patients.

Time point specified: pretreatment peripheral blood. The method was immunoSEQ multiplex PCR; TCRdb's version includes in-frame clones alone and lacks a portion of them. The sample yields roughly 63,000 clones, 80% to 85% seen once. Here the sequenced sample was PBMCs, taken around atezolizumab (anti-PD-L1) treatment. This receptor was identified in a man aged 70-80 years with urothelial cancer.

The CDR3 DNA sequence: TGTGCCAGCAGCTTAGGGGGACTAGCCGGGGAGCTGTTTTTT. It is translated as CASSLGGLAGELFF. The chain couples TRBV7-9 to TRBJ2-2; 8 nucleotides agree with TRBD2. The V and J ends lost 1 base and 6 bases, in that order; junction bases with no gene match: 1. Germline values: CDR1 SEHNR, CDR2 FQNEAQ (reference sequence). This CDR3 is 14 amino acids long.